What follows describes a single T cell receptor (beta chain). The CDR3 extends over 15 amino acids. Germline V gives CDR1 SGHAT, CDR2 FQNNGV. V was shortened by 1 base and J by 8 bases, with 17 bases between the two germline ends. The table came from immunoSEQ multiplex PCR; TCRdb's copy has only in-frame clones and leaves some out. The sample yields around 150,000 clones, around 74% seen once. This sample is part of a study of blood T cell repertoires in COVID-19. Background on the study: COVID-19 samples collected from the United States, Italy and Spain covered acute and convalescent phases.

The sequence came from a woman of 80 years or more with acute or convalescent COVID-19. Material for sequencing was peripheral blood. V and J are TRBV11-2 and TRBJ1-1; a weak D match, TRBD1 (6 bases). The CDR3 DNA follows: TGTGCCAGCAGCTTAGTCATCGGGGGGCATGTAGAAGCTTTCTTT. It is translated as CASSLVIGGHVEAFF.